This T cell receptor beta chain was found in a study of blood T cell repertoires in COVID-19. About the study: The United States, Italy and Spain supplied acute and convalescent COVID-19 samples. T cells, B-cell-depleted T cells, or PBMCs supplied cDNA or gDNA.

From germline, CDR1 is SGHAT and CDR2 FQNNGV. CDR3 length: 14 residues. V shed 5 bases and J shed 4 bases, with 14 bases lying between them. Enrolment of Seattle patients took place during active infection, and they were followed longitudinally. In the authors' workflow: Nucleated cell counts were estimated from reference gene primer amplification. Assay used: immunoSEQ multiplex PCR; TCRdb lists only in-frame clones, some missing. Clone size and the V and J calls come from that table; the DNA yielded D and trimming. The sample lists about 210,000 clones; 65% to 90% were seen once. The material sequenced was peripheral blood. This clonotype originated in a woman aged 70 to 79 with COVID-19, enrolled during active disease. This sequence joins TRBV11-2 and TRBJ1-2; D call uncertain. CDR3 coding DNA: TGTGCCAGCAGCGCCCCCGGAGGCAGCTATGGCTACACCTTC. It specifies CASSAPGGSYGYTF.